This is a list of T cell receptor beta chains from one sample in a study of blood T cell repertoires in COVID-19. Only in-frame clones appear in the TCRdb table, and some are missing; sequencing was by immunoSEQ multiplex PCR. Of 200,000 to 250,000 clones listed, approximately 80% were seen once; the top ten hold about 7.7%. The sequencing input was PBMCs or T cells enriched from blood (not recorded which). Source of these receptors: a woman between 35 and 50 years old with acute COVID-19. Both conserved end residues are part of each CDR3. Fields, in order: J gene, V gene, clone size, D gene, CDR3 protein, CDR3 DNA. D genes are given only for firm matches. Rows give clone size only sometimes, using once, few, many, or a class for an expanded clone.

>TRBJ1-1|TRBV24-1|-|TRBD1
CATSGETGGDGTEAFF
TGTGCCACCAGTGGTGAGACAGGGGGCGATGGGACTGAAGCTTTCTTT
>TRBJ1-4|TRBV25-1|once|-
CASTGTTNEKLFF
TGTGCCAGCACGGGGACAACTAATGAAAAACTGTTTTTT
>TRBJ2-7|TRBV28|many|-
CASYQGTPPGNEQYF
TGTGCCAGCTACCAGGGGACACCCCCGGGAAACGAGCAGTACTTC
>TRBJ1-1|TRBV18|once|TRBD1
CASSPSGTGATEAFF
TGTGCCAGCTCACCTTCCGGGACAGGGGCCACTGAAGCTTTCTTT
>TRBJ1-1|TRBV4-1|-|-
CASSQWLRGKGNTEAFF
TGCGCCAGCAGCCAATGGCTCAGGGGAAAAGGGAACACTGAAGCTTTCTTT
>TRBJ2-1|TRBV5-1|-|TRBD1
CASSGDRIYNEQFF
TGCGCCAGCAGCGGGGACAGGATTTACAATGAGCAGTTCTTC
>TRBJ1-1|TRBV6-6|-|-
CASSRSGTQNTEAFF
TGTGCCAGCAGCAGATCCGGGACACAGAACACTGAAGCTTTCTTT
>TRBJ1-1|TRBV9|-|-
CASSPLGTQNTEAFF
TGTGCCAGCAGCCCTTTGGGCACCCAAAACACTGAAGCTTTCTTT
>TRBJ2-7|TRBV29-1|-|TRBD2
CSGGLAGTREQYF
TGCAGCGGTGGACTAGCGGGAACACGCGAGCAGTACTTC
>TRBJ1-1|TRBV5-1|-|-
CASSSETGSRTEAFF
TGCGCCAGCAGCTCTGAAACCGGGAGCCGGACTGAAGCTTTCTTT
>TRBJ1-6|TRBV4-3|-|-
CASSQVGQSSYNSPLHF
TGCGCCAGCAGCCAAGTGGGGCAAAGCTCCTATAATTCACCCCTCCACTTT
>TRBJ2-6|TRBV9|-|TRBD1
CASSEGQGHANVLTF
TGTGCCAGCAGCGAGGGACAGGGCCATGCCAACGTCCTGACTTTC
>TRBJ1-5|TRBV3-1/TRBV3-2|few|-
CASNQGRQNNQPQHF
TGTGCCAGCAACCAAGGAAGACAGAACAATCAGCCCCAGCATTTT
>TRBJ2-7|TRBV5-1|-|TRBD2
CASSLGTSGGYYEQYF
TGCGCCAGCAGCTTGGGGACTAGCGGGGGATACTACGAGCAGTACTTC
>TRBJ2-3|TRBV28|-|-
CASRELDTQYF
TGTGCCAGCCGGGAATTAGATACGCAGTATTTT
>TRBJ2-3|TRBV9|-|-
CASSVGGRRTALDTQYF
TGTGCCAGCAGCGTCGGTGGGAGGAGGACGGCGTTAGATACGCAGTATTTT
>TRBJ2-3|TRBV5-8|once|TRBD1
CASSSGQGAFADTQYF
TGTGCCAGCAGCTCAGGACAGGGGGCTTTCGCAGATACGCAGTATTTT
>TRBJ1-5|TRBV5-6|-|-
CASSLRQVGNQPQHF
TGTGCCAGCAGCTTGCGACAGGTAGGCAATCAGCCCCAGCATTTT
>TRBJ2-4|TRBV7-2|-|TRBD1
CASSFGTGSGNIQYF
TGTGCCAGCAGCTTTGGGACAGGGAGTGGAAACATTCAGTACTTC
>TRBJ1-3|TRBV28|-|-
CASTNRESSGNTIYF
TGTGCCAGCACTAACAGGGAATCATCTGGAAACACCATATATTTT
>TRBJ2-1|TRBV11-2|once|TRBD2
CASSSPRSLAGGRDEQFF
TGTGCCAGCAGCTCACCGAGGTCGCTAGCGGGAGGGCGCGATGAGCAGTTCTTC
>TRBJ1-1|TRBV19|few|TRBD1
CASSLQGHTEAFF
TGTGCCAGTAGTTTACAGGGGCACACTGAAGCTTTCTTT
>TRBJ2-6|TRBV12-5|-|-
CASGLVQGGSGANVLTF
TGTGCTAGTGGTTTGGTACAGGGGGGGTCTGGGGCCAACGTCCTGACTTTC
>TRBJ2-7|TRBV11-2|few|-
CASSYQSGGSSYEQYF
TGTGCCAGCAGCTACCAATCCGGGGGAAGTTCCTACGAGCAGTACTTC
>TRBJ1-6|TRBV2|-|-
CASSDAGENSPLHF
TGTGCCAGCAGTGATGCAGGGGAAAATTCACCCCTCCACTTT
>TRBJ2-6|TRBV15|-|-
CATSSRPVGGAGANVLTF
TGTGCCACCAGCAGCCGCCCGGTAGGGGGAGCTGGGGCCAACGTCCTGACTTTC
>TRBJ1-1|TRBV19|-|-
CASIDRDTYTEAFF
TGTGCCAGTATAGATAGGGACACTTACACTGAAGCTTTCTTT
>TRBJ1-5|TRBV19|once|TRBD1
CASDPDRADQPQHF
TGTGCCAGCGACCCGGACAGGGCCGATCAGCCCCAGCATTTT
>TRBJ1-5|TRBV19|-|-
CASSTYRNQPQHF
TGTGCCAGTAGTACGTACAGAAATCAGCCCCAGCATTTT
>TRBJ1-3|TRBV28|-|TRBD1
CAGGDRGILAGNTIYF
TGTGCCGGGGGGGACAGGGGAATTTTAGCTGGAAACACCATATATTTT
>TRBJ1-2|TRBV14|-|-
CASSQNREGYTF
TGTGCCAGCAGCCAGAACAGGGAAGGCTACACCTTC
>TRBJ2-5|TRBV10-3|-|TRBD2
CAIRREGETQYF
TGTGCCATCAGGAGGGAGGGAGAGACCCAGTACTTC
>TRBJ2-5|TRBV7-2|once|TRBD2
CASSARTSGGVETQYF
TGTGCCAGCAGCGCCAGGACTAGCGGGGGGGTCGAGACCCAGTACTTC
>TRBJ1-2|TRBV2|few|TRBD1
CASTLPTPTGGDGYTF
TGTGCCAGCACCCTTCCGACGCCTACAGGGGGAGATGGCTACACCTTC
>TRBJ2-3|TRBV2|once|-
CASSEWGYTDTQYF
TGTGCCAGCAGTGAGTGGGGCTACACAGATACGCAGTATTTT
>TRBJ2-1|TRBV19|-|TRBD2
CASSTTGGPGGEQFF
TGTGCCAGTAGTACTACGGGGGGGCCTGGAGGTGAGCAGTTCTTC
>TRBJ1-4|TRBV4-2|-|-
CASSQDPGGLANEKLFF
TGTGCCAGCAGCCAAGATCCCGGGGGACTTGCTAATGAAAAACTGTTTTTT
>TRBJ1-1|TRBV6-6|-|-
CASQKGALNTEAFF
TGTGCCAGCCAGAAAGGGGCGTTGAACACTGAAGCTTTCTTT
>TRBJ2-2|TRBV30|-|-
CAWKKVAPNTGELFF
TGTGCCTGGAAGAAAGTAGCGCCCAACACCGGGGAGCTGTTTTTT
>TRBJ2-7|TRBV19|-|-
CASSSQGRNYEQYF
TGTGCCAGTAGCTCACAGGGAAGGAACTACGAGCAGTACTTC
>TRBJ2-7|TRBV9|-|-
CASSATGPNPVPSYEQYF
TGTGCCAGCAGCGCCACAGGCCCAAACCCCGTGCCTTCCTACGAGCAGTACTTC